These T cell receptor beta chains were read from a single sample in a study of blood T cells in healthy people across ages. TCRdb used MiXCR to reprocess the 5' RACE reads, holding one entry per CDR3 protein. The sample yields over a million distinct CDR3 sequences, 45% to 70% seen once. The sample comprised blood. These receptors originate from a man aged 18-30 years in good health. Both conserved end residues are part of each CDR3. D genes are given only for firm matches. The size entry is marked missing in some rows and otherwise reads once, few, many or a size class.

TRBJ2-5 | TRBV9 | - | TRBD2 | TGTGCCAGCAGCGCTGGGACTAGCGCCTCATATGAGCAGTACTTC | CASSAGTSASYEQYF
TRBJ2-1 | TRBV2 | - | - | TGTGCCAGCAGAGAAGAGATTCCCCCCAATAACAGGGAGAACAACAATGAGCAGTTCTTC | CASREEIPPNNRENNNEQFF
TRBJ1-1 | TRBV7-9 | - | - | TGTGCCAGCAGCCGCGAAATGACAGGGAACACTGAAGCTTTCTTT | CASSREMTGNTEAFF
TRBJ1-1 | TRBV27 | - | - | TGTGCCAGCAGGGATACCGGACGGTCGAACACTGAAGCTTTCTTT | CASRDTGRSNTEAFF
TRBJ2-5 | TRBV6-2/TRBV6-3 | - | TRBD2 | TGTGCCAGCAGTTTCACCGCGGGGGGGCAAGAGACCCAGTACTTC | CASSFTAGGQETQYF
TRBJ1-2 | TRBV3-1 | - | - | TGCGCCAGCAGCCACAGTCGGACAGTTGACTATGGCTACACCTTC | CASSHSRTVDYGYTF
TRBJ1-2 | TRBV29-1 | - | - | TGCAGCGTTGAAGAACGGGACCGCCTTTTTAACTATGGCTACACCTTC | CSVEERDRLFNYGYTF
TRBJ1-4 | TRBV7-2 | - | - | TGTGCCAGCAGCTTAAGTATAGTAGCTGAAAAACTGTTTTTT | CASSLSIVAEKLFF
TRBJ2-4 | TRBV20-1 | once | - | TGCAGTGCTAGATCCCCCCAACTAGGGGCTAAAGAGCAGTACTTC | CSARSPQLGAKEQYF
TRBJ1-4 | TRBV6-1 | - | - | TGTGCCAGCAGTGACCTGAAAAGGGGGGACGAAAAACTGTTTTTT | CASSDLKRGDEKLFF
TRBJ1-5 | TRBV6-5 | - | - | TGTGCCAGCTCGCAGGGATTCCCCCCAAAAAATCAGCCCCAGCATTTT | CASSQGFPPKNQPQHF
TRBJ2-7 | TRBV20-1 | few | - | TGCAGTGCTAGACAAGGCGGGGTGAGCTCCTACGAGCAGTACTTC | CSARQGGVSSYEQYF
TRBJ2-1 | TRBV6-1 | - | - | TGTGCCAGCAGTGATCGAGAGTGGGGGTTCAATGAGCAGTTCTTC | CASSDREWGFNEQFF
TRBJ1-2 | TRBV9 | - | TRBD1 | TGTGCCAGCAGATTACAGGGGAATTGGGATGGCTACACCTTC | CASRLQGNWDGYTF
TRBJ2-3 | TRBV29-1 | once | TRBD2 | TGCAGCGTTGACGGACTAGCGGGTCGCACAGATACGCAGTATTTT | CSVDGLAGRTDTQYF
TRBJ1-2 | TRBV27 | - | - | TGTGCCAGCAGTTTATGGTTTTGGGGCAGCCTGTTCTATGGCTACACCTTC | CASSLWFWGSLFYGYTF
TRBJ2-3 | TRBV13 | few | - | TGTGCCAGCAGCTCCCAAAAGATCAGAGGGCAGTATTTT | CASSSQKIRGQYF
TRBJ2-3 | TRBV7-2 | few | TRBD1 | TGTGCCAGCAGCCGCCCGGCGGGACAGGGAGGAGAAGATACGCAGTATTTT | CASSRPAGQGGEDTQYF
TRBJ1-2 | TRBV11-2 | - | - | TGTGCCAGCAGCTTAGTTCGGGCGGAAGTCTATGGCTACACCTTC | CASSLVRAEVYGYTF
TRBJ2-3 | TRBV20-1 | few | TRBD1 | TGCAGTGCAACAGGAAGGGGGCCCGACACAGATACGCAGTATTTT | CSATGRGPDTDTQYF
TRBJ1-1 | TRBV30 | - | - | TGTGCCTGGAGTGTACAGAGTGTGACTTTCTTT | CAWSVQSVTFF
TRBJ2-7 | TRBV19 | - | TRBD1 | TGTGCCAGTAGTATCGGGACAGGTCGCTCCTACGAGCAGTACTTC | CASSIGTGRSYEQYF
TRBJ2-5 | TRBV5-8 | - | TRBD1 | TGTGCCAGCAGCTTGGGTAACGGACAGGGGGAGACCCAGTACTTC | CASSLGNGQGETQYF
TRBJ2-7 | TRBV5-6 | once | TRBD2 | TGTGCCAACAGCAAAACGGGACTAGCCTACGAGCAGTACTTC | CANSKTGLAYEQYF
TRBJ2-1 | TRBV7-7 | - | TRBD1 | TGTGCTAGCAGCCCGGGACAGGGCTACAATGAGCAGTTCTTC | CASSPGQGYNEQFF
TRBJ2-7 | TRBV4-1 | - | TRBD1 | TGCGCCAGCAGCCAAGGACAGGGGTACAACGAGCAGTACTTC | CASSQGQGYNEQYF
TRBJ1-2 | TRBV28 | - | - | TGTGCCAGCAGTTTACCCCGAGGGGCTGGGGCTAACTATGGCTACACCTTC | CASSLPRGAGANYGYTF
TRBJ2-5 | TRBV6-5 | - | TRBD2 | TGTGCCAGCAGCCGGAGCGGGGGGTCTCGTCAAGAGACCCAGTACTTC | CASSRSGGSRQETQYF
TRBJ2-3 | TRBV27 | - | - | TGTGCCAGCAGTTTCATACGGACACCGGATAGCACAGATACGCAGTATTTT | CASSFIRTPDSTDTQYF
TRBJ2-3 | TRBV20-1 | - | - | TGCAGTGCTAGAGACCGGGGGCAGGAGAGCACAGATACGCAGTATTTT | CSARDRGQESTDTQYF
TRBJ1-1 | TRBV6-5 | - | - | TGTGCCAGCAGCCGCGACAGCTACACTGAAGCTTTCTTT | CASSRDSYTEAFF
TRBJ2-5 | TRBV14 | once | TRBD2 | TGTGCCAGCAGCCAAGATCGAGCGGGGCCGACAGAGACCCAGTACTTC | CASSQDRAGPTETQYF
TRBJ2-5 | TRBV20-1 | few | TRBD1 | TGCAGTGCTATGACAGGGGGACAAGAGACCCAGTACTTC | CSAMTGGQETQYF
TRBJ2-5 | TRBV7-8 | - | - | TGTGCCAGCAGCTTAGCCCAGGTTATGGGGTCGGGAGTAGGAGAGACCCAGTACTTC | CASSLAQVMGSGVGETQYF
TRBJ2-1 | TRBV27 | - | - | TGTGCCAGCAGTTTCGGAGTAGCTGGTGAGCAGTTCTTC | CASSFGVAGEQFF
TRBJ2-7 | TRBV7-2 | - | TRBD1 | TGTGCCAGCAGCATGAGGGGGCGCGAGCAGTACTTC | CASSMRGREQYF
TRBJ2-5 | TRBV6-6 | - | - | TGTGCCAGCAGTTACGGCCGGGAGTGGGAGACCCAGTACTTC | CASSYGREWETQYF
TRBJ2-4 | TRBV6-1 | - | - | TGTGCCAGCAGTGAAGCCCCTCGAGGTCCAAACATTCAGTACTTC | CASSEAPRGPNIQYF
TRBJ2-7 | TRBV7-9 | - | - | TGTGCCAGCAGCCCCCATGCCCGTATCCCTGGCTACGAGCAGTACTTC | CASSPHARIPGYEQYF
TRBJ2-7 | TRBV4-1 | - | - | TGCGCCAGCAGCCAAGTGCCAAATAACTACGAGCAGTACTTC | CASSQVPNNYEQYF
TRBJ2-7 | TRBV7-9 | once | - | TGTGCCAGCAGCCCAGGGGATTCTCTACGAGTAGACCAGCAGTACTTC | CASSPGDSLRVDQQYF
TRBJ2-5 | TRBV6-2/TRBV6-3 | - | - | TGTGCCAGCGGGGCAGTTGTGGAGACCCAGTACTTC | CASGAVVETQYF
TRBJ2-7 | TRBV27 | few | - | TGTGCCAGCAGTCCCGGGATCCTATACGAGCAGTACTTC | CASSPGILYEQYF
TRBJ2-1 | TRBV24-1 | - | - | TGTGCCACCAGTGTATCTATCCATGAGCAGTTCTTC | CATSVSIHEQFF
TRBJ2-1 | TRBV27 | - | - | TGTGCCAGCAGTTTCGACAACTACAATGAGCAGTTCTTC | CASSFDNYNEQFF
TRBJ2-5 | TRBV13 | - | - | TGTGCCAGCAACCTTGCTTGGGGGTATCGGGAGACCCAGTACTTC | CASNLAWGYRETQYF
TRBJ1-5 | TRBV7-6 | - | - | TGTGCCAGCAGCTTAGGAGAGGTTGAAGCCCAGCATTTT | CASSLGEVEAQHF
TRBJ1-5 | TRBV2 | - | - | TGTGCCAGCAGTGAATCGGTGCACAATCAGCCCCAGCATTTT | CASSESVHNQPQHF
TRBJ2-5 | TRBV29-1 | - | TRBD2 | TGCAGCGTTGATCAGAGCGGGAGGTTTGAGACCCAGTACTTC | CSVDQSGRFETQYF
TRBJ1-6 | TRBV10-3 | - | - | TGTGCCATCAGTGATTCAGGGTACAATTCACCCCTCCACTTT | CAISDSGYNSPLHF
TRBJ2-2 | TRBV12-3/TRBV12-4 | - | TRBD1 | TGTGCCAGCAGTCGTCAGGGGGCCACCGGGGAGCTGTTTTTT | CASSRQGATGELFF
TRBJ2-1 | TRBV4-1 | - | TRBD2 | TGCGCCAGCAGCCTTTCGGGACTAGCGGGGGGCAATGAGCAGTTCTTC | CASSLSGLAGGNEQFF
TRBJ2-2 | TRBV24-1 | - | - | TGTGCCACCAGTACCGGAACCGGGGAGCTGTTTTTT | CATSTGTGELFF
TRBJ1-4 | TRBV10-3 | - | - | TGTGCCATCAGTGAATTAGGAGGGTTCGAGGAAAAACTGTTTTTT | CAISELGGFEEKLFF
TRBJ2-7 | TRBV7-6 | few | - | TGTGCCAGCAGCTTAGCCCCAGACAACTACGAGCAGTACTTC | CASSLAPDNYEQYF
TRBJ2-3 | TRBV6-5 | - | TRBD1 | TGTGCCGGCAGTCGGACAGGGCTCACAGATACGCAGTATTTT | CAGSRTGLTDTQYF